This record looks at one T cell receptor (beta chain) sequence and its context. Original processing methods: How many nucleated cells were present was estimated from reference gene primer amplification. Produced via immunoSEQ multiplex PCR; TCRdb's table is partial and in-frame only. Clonal size and the V and J genes are those of that table, whereas D and trimming came from the DNA. The sample has over 100,000 clones, 80% seen once. The CDR3 extends over 15 amino acids. CDR1 and CDR2 from the germline V gene are SGHRS and YFSETQ. The V segment lost 7 bases and the J segment 0 bases; nucleotides outside the gene matches: 7. This sample is drawn from a study of blood T cell repertoires in COVID-19. Background on the study: Sample material is recorded as cDNA or gDNA derived from T cells, B-cell-depleted T cells, or PBMCs.

This TCR came from a human donor in a cohort sampled during active or convalescent COVID-19. The chain recombines TRBV5-1 with TRBJ2-3, with TRBD2 matching over 8 bases. Sequenced sample: peripheral blood. The CDR3 bases are TGCGCCAGCCTGCTAGCGGGTGCTAGCACAGATACGCAGTATTTT. Its protein product is CASLLAGASTDTQYF.